This TCR beta chain was sequenced for a study of Ad26.COV2.S vaccination and SARS-CoV-2 variants. About this clone: Its specificity is unknown.

The protocol was immunoSEQ multiplex PCR, while the TCRdb copy is restricted to in-frame clones and leaves out a portion. The table records fewer than 500,000 clones, approximately 90% of them present only once. Study-wide findings and caveats: Spike-specific responses of CD8+ and CD4+ T cells were reported to display substantial breadth after vaccination.

V dropped 2 bases and J dropped 4 bases, with 15 bases sitting between them. This CDR3 is built from 16 residues. The germline V gene encodes CDR1 MNHEY and CDR2 SVGAGI. As to treatment: roughly 19 received Ad26.COV2.S at low or high dose, single or two shots; about 5 received placebo; per-sample allocation not given. Sampling occurred on day 63 after the first vaccine or placebo injection. Wuhan-strain spike was delivered by a replication-incompetent Ad26 vector. The source of this sequence is a person aged 18 to 65 who received the Ad26.COV2.S COVID-19 vaccine or a placebo. Sequences were derived from peripheral blood, sampled in a trial of Ad26.COV2.S vaccine versus placebo. The chain recombines TRBV6-5 with TRBJ1-3; D is ambiguous. Written as DNA, the CDR3 is TGTGCCAGCAGTTACGGAAGTTTCCGGCTGGGAAACACCATATATTTT. Amino acid sequence: CASSYGSFRLGNTIYF.